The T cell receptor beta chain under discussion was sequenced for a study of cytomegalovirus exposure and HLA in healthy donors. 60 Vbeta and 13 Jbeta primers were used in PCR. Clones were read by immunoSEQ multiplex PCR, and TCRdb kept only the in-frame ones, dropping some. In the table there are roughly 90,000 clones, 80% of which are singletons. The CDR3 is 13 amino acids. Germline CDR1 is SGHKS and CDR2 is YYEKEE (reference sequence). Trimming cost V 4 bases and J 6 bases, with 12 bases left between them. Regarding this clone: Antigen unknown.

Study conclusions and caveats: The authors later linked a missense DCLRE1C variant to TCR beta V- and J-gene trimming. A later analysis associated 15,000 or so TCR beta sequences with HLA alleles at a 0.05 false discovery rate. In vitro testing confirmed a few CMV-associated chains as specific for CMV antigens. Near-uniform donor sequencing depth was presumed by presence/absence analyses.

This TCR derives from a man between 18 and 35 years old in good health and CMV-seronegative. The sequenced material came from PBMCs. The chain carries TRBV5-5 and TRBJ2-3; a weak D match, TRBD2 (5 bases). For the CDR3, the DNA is TGTGCCAGCAGCCCTTCCCGCGGGGATACGCAGTATTTT. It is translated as CASSPSRGDTQYF.